The 26 T cell receptor beta chains given below trace back to one sample, sequenced in a study of T cell changes during pregnancy in multiple sclerosis. TCRdb's copy holds only in-frame clones and misses some; the assay was immunoSEQ multiplex PCR. The sample includes fewer than 45,000 clones, 80% to 95% of them seen just once. The specimen was CD4+ T cells from peripheral blood mononuclear cells, collected in the first trimester of pregnancy. The receptor set was obtained from a female donor with multiple sclerosis, enrolled in a pregnancy study.

In nucleotides, the CDR3 is TGTGCCAGCAGCTTCCGGTTGGGGGGGACAGATACGCAGTATTTT. Its protein is CASSFRLGGTDTQYF. The genes are TRBV5-6 and TRBJ2-3; 7 bases are a match to TRBD2. The CDR3 sequence is 15 residues long. Germline trimming cut 2 bases from V and 3 bases from J; bases unmatched to any gene: 6. Germline values: CDR1 SGHDT, CDR2 YYEEEE.

The CDR3 here is CSVEGTSGVSSYNEQFF. The CDR3 DNA reads TGCAGCGTTGAAGGGACTAGCGGGGTCAGCTCCTACAATGAGCAGTTCTTC. The gene calls are TRBV29-1 and TRBJ2-1, with TRBD2 matching over 12 bases. CDR1 and CDR2 from the germline V gene are SQVTM and ANQGSEA. Germline trimming cut 1 base from V and 0 bases from J; bases unmatched to any gene: 4. This CDR3 has 17 residues.

The V call is TRBV7-9, the J call TRBJ2-1; D ambiguous. The germline V and J ends were trimmed by 1 base and 3 bases, with 7 bases remaining between them. This CDR3 region has 14 residues. From germline, CDR1 is SEHNR and CDR2 FQNEAQ (reference sequence). The CDR3 nucleotides read TGTGCCAGCAGCTTAGGTTGGAGCTACAATGAGCAGTTCTTC. Protein sequence: CASSLGWSYNEQFF. Looking up the rest from reference TRBV7-9 and TRBJ2-1 gives the full variable domain: DTGVSQNPRHKITKRGQNVTFRCDPISEHNRLYWYRQTLGQGPEFLTYFQNEAQLEKSRLLSDRFSAERPKGSFSTLEIQRTEQGDSAMYLCASSLGWSYNEQFFGPGTRLTVL.

J is TRBJ2-1 and V is TRBV5-4; weak D call: TRBD2 (6 bases). V was cut by 4 bases and J by 8 bases, with 13 bases left in between. Germline V lookup: CDR1 SGHNT, CDR2 YYREEE (reference sequence). This CDR3 is 13 amino acids long. The CDR3 DNA is TGTGCCAGCAGCGGGACTCTGACAGATGAGCAGTTCTTC. This sequence encodes CASSGTLTDEQFF.

This chain connects TRBV29-1 to TRBJ2-5; TRBD1 matches 7 bases. The J call could be wrong; TRBJ2-7 is a better fit for the DNA end. Germline CDR1 and CDR2: SQVTM and ANQGSEA. This CDR3 has 12 residues. The CDR3 coding sequence is TGCAGCGTGCAGACAGGGCCAGGCGAGCAGTACTTC. Protein: CSVQTGPGEQYF.

The chain combines TRBV5-4 with TRBJ2-5, with 8 nucleotides matching TRBD1. The CDR3 loop spans 15 amino acids. The V gene's germline CDR1 is SGHNT and CDR2 YYREEE (reference sequence). V lost 4 bases and J lost 2; bases outside the gene matches: 7. CDR3 coding DNA: TGTGCCAGCAGCCCAGGACAGGGACGGCAAGAGACCCAGTACTTC. This encodes CASSPGQGRQETQYF.

The gene calls are TRBV10-3 and TRBJ2-2; 7 nucleotides agree with TRBD2. The CDR3 loop spans 15 amino acids. V lost 4 bases and J lost 6; bases outside the gene matches: 8. Germline CDR1 and CDR2: ENHRY and SYGVKD. The CDR3 DNA reads TGTGCCATCAGTGTCGGGGGAGGGCGGTCCGGGGAGCTGTTTTTT. Translation: CAISVGGGRSGELFF.

The rearrangement uses TRBV6-5 and TRBJ2-7; TRBD2 agrees at 8 bases. Germline V gene sequence: CDR1 MNHEY, CDR2 SVGAGI. V dropped 2 bases and J dropped 7; count of bases not matched to a gene: 13. The CDR3 is 16 residues long. The CDR3 protein is CASSYGSGRGTGEQYF. The DNA for the CDR3 is TGTGCCAGCAGTTACGGCAGCGGGAGAGGCACGGGGGAGCAGTACTTC.

J is TRBJ1-2 and V is TRBV5-6, with TRBD1 as a possible D gene (5 bases). Per germline, CDR1 SGHDT and CDR2 YYEEEE. The CDR3 has 14 residues. Trimming shortened V by 0 bases and J by 7 bases, and 13 bases separated the two germline ends. DNA for the CDR3: TGTGCCAGCAGCTTGGGACAGTACCCTGGTGGCTACACCTTC. As protein: CASSLGQYPGGYTF. Complete variable domain (other parts from reference TRBV5-6 and TRBJ1-2): DAGVTQSPTHLIKTRGQQVTLRCSPKSGHDTVSWYQQALGQGPQFIFQYYEEEERQRGNFPDRFSGHQFPNYSSELNVNALLLGDSALYLCASSLGQYPGGYTFGSGTRLTVV.

The chain employs TRBV29-1 and TRBJ2-3; 10 bases match TRBD2. This CDR3 comprises 15 residues. Looked up from germline, CDR1 is SQVTM and CDR2 is ANQGSEA. V lost 2 bases, J lost 4 bases, and 6 bases stayed unmatched. CDR3 region: CSVEYLAGVADTQYF. DNA for the CDR3: TGCAGCGTTGAATACCTAGCGGGAGTAGCAGATACGCAGTATTTT.

This chain joins TRBV6-5 and TRBJ2-7; D possibly corresponds to TRBD1 (5 bases). The CDR3 runs to 14 residues. V dropped 6 bases and J dropped 3 bases, with 15 bases sitting between them. Germline CDR1 and CDR2: MNHEY and SVGAGI. Written as DNA, the CDR3 is TGTGCCAGCAGACGGATGGCAGGGCACTACGAGCAGTACTTC. Translating it yields CASRRMAGHYEQYF.

The chain recombines TRBV5-1 with TRBJ2-2; 14 bases are shared with TRBD2. Germline CDR1 reads SGHRS; CDR2 reads YFSETQ. V shed 4 bases, J shed 4 bases, and the junction held 3 bases outside the gene matches. CDR3 length equals 16 residues. In DNA, the CDR3 is TGCGCCAGCAGCCCGGGACTAGCGGGAGCCACCGGGGAGCTGTTTTTT. It yields the protein CASSPGLAGATGELFF.

V gene TRBV14 combines with J gene TRBJ2-2; 7 nucleotides align to TRBD1. Germline assignment: CDR1 SGHDN and CDR2 FVKESK. V shed 3 bases and J 6 bases; nucleotides not matched to a gene: 7. The CDR3 runs to 15 residues. The CDR3 sequence is CASSHINRGAGELFF. The CDR3 nucleotides are TGTGCCAGCAGCCACATTAACAGGGGTGCCGGGGAGCTGTTTTTT.

The chain combines TRBV7-6 with TRBJ2-6, with a weak D call TRBD1 (5 bases). This CDR3 is 13 amino acids long. Between the trimmed V and J ends, which lost 5 bases and 3 bases, there was a span of 5 bases. Germline CDR1 reads SGHVS; CDR2 reads FNYEAQ. For the CDR3, the DNA is TGTGCCAGCAGCCAGGGTGGGGCCAACGTCCTGACTTTC. Its translation is CASSQGGANVLTF.

The rearrangement joins TRBV30 to TRBJ2-1; 7 bases are shared with TRBD2. V was clipped by 8 bases and J by 8 bases; unmatched bases: 15. CDR3 length equals 14 residues. The germline V gene encodes CDR1 GTSNPN and CDR2 SVGIG (reference sequence). The CDR3 is CARREKRGRDEQFF. In DNA form, the CDR3 reads TGTGCCCGCAGGGAGAAGCGAGGGAGGGATGAGCAGTTCTTC.

The chain has TRBV7-2 and TRBJ2-1, with D possibly being TRBD1 (5 bases). V shed 2 bases and J shed 7 bases, with 15 bases lying between them. The CDR3 is made up of 15 amino acids. The germline CDR1 and CDR2 sequences are SGHTA and FQGNSA. The DNA of the CDR3 is TGTGCCAGCAGCTTAACAAGGGGTGTTAATAATGAGCAGTTCTTC. Its protein product is CASSLTRGVNNEQFF.

This clone was picked up one time. V gene TRBV2 combines with J gene TRBJ2-5, with a possible D match to TRBD1 (5 bases). This CDR3 spans 15 amino acids. Germline values: CDR1 SNHLY, CDR2 FYNNEI. Trimming took off 8 bases at V and 0 bases at J, with 16 bases between the two ends. For the CDR3, the DNA is TGTGCCAGCTCCCCGGACACCCTGTACCAAGAGACCCAGTACTTC. This gives the protein CASSPDTLYQETQYF.

This rearrangement joins TRBV7-2 to TRBJ2-7, with D perhaps matching TRBD2 (5 bases). CDR3 length: 16 residues. Trimming took 1 base from V and 0 from J, leaving 13 bases between them. The V gene's germline CDR1 is SGHTA and CDR2 FQGNSA. The CDR3 reads CASSLGASRSSYEQYF. Written as DNA, the CDR3 is TGTGCCAGCAGCTTAGGGGCTAGCAGGAGCTCCTACGAGCAGTACTTC. Combining the CDR3 with reference TRBV7-2 and TRBJ2-7 gives the whole variable domain GAGVSQSPSNKVTEKGKDVELRCDPISGHTALYWYRQSLGQGLEFLIYFQGNSAPDKSGLPSDRFSAERTGGSVSTLTIQRTQQEDSAVYLCASSLGASRSSYEQYFGPGTRLTVT.

The chain employs TRBV29-1 and TRBJ2-7, with TRBD2 matching over 12 bases. V lost 5 bases and J lost 0; bases outside the gene matches: 2. Looked up from germline, CDR1 is SQVTM and CDR2 is ANQGSEA. The CDR3 totals 14 residues. The CDR3 loop reads CSVTTSGSSYEQYF. In DNA form, the CDR3 reads TGCAGCGTTACGACTAGCGGGAGCTCCTACGAGCAGTACTTC.

This clone was observed a few times. CDR3 DNA: TGTGCCAGCAGTTACATCCGGACAGGGCTAAACACCGGGGAGCTGTTTTTT. Encoded protein: CASSYIRTGLNTGELFF. The rearrangement joins TRBV25-1 to TRBJ2-2; TRBD1 agrees at 8 bases. Looked up from germline, CDR1 is MGHDK and CDR2 is SYGVNS. With 5 bases clipped from V and 2 bases from J, the junction kept 10 bases outside the gene matches. CDR3 length: 17 residues.

The rearrangement links TRBV5-5 to TRBJ2-2; a possible D gene is TRBD2 (6 bases). CDR1 and CDR2 (germline): SGHKS, YYEKEE (reference sequence). V gave up 0 bases and J gave up 6 bases, with 15 bases separating them. This CDR3 region has 16 residues. The CDR3 sequence is CASSLVGSNFAGELFF. CDR3 DNA: TGTGCCAGCAGCTTGGTCGGGAGTAATTTTGCCGGGGAGCTGTTTTTT.

The chain uses TRBV2 and TRBJ2-1; 7 positions match TRBD1. The length of the CDR3 is 14 residues. V gave up 6 bases and J gave up 6 bases; unmatched junction bases: 8. Germline V CDR1 and CDR2: SNHLY, FYNNEI. The CDR3 region is CASRLDRVGNEQFF. In nucleotides, the CDR3 is TGTGCCAGCAGATTAGACAGGGTGGGCAATGAGCAGTTCTTC. Together with reference TRBV2 and TRBJ2-1, the CDR3 gives the full variable domain: EPEVTQTPSHQVTQMGQEVILRCVPISNHLYFYWYRQILGQKVEFLVSFYNNEISEKSEIFDDQFSVERPDGSNFTLKIRSTKLEDSAMYFCASRLDRVGNEQFFGPGTRLTVL.

CDR3 in DNA: TGCAGCGTTGTCCCGGGACAGGGTGCGACCCAGTACTTC. It translates to CSVVPGQGATQYF. The chain combines TRBV29-1 with TRBJ2-5, with 9 bases aligning to TRBD1. The germline gives CDR1 SQVTM, CDR2 ANQGSEA. With V trimmed by 4 bases and J by 7 bases, 7 bases remained unmatched. The CDR3 loop spans 13 amino acids.

The chain recombines TRBV6-6 with TRBJ2-3; tentative D call: TRBD2 (6 bases). The CDR3 has 14 residues. Germline V gene data show CDR1 as MNHNY and CDR2 as SVGAGI (reference sequence). Trimming took off 6 bases at V and 2 bases at J, with 12 bases between the two ends. Written as DNA, the CDR3 is TGTGCCAGCAGGGGTAGCGGAGCCACAGATACGCAGTATTTT. This codes for CASRGSGATDTQYF.

J is TRBJ1-5 and V is TRBV28; 12 bases align to TRBD1. Germline-derived CDR1 and CDR2 are MDHEN and SYDVKM. V dropped 6 bases and J dropped 8; count of bases not matched to a gene: 5. The CDR3 totals 14 residues. CDR3 residues: CASSTGQGAKPQHF. CDR3 nucleotides: TGTGCCAGCAGCACGGGACAGGGGGCTAAGCCCCAGCATTTT. Drawing the rest from reference TRBV28 and TRBJ1-5, the complete variable domain is DVKVTQSSRYLVKRTGEKVFLECVQDMDHENMFWYRQDPGLGLRLIYFSYDVKMKEKGDIPEGYSVSREKKERFSLILESASTNQTSMYLCASSTGQGAKPQHFGDGTRLSIL.

V gene TRBV30 combines with J gene TRBJ1-4; 8 bases fit TRBD1. V dropped 6 bases and J dropped 3; count of bases not matched to a gene: 3. The germline CDR1 and CDR2 sequences are GTSNPN and SVGIG (reference sequence). The CDR3 loop spans 13 amino acids. The CDR3 DNA sequence: TGTGCCTGTACAGGGGGATCTAATGAAAAACTGTTTTTT. Amino acids: CACTGGSNEKLFF.